This TCR beta chain was recovered during a study of cytomegalovirus exposure and HLA in healthy donors. 13 Jbeta primers and 60 Vbeta primers were used for the PCR. Sequencing was performed with immunoSEQ multiplex PCR; in TCRdb, only in-frame clones are kept and a portion is missing. The top ten hold around 4% of the sample, which has approximately 150,000 clones, about 72% seen once. The V end was cut by 2 bases, the J end by 1 base, with 9 bases between. Germline assignment: CDR1 MDHEN and CDR2 SYDVKM. CDR3 length: 14 residues. The sample consisted of PBMCs. The clonotype was recovered from a man between 60 and 75 years old in good health and CMV-seronegative. The rearrangement uses TRBV28 and TRBJ2-7, with D possibly TRBD2 on 6 matching bases. The CDR3 protein is CASSLGGKSYEQYF. The CDR3 DNA follows: TGTGCCAGCAGTTTAGGAGGGAAATCCTACGAGCAGTACTTC.